The 27 T cell receptor beta chains listed next were all sequenced from one sample in a study of blood T cell repertoires in COVID-19. Using immunoSEQ multiplex PCR, the repertoire was profiled, and TCRdb retains in-frame clones only, with some absent. The data contain about 140,000 clones, 70% to 90% of them singletons. Input material: peripheral blood. The receptor set was obtained from a woman aged 80 or over with acute or convalescent COVID-19.

This clone was detected once. The chain couples TRBV16 to TRBJ2-5; D gene uncertain. The CDR3 runs to 12 residues. The V gene lost 3 bases and the J gene lost 4 bases, with 6 bases spanning the gap. Germline V gene lookup returns CDR1 KGHSY and CDR2 FQNENV. The CDR3 sequence: CASSQPGETQYF. The CDR3 DNA sequence: TGTGCCAGCAGCCAGCCGGGAGAGACCCAGTACTTC.

The chain recombines TRBV30 with TRBJ1-2, with no clear D. The CDR3 length is 15 residues. Trimming took 0 bases from V and 1 from J, leaving 12 bases between them. Germline values: CDR1 GTSNPN, CDR2 SVGIG (reference sequence). This CDR3 reads CAWSVPGRNNYGYTF. CDR3 in DNA: TGTGCCTGGAGTGTACCAGGCAGGAATAACTATGGCTACACCTTC.

The chain combines TRBV13 with TRBJ1-1, with TRBD1 as a possible D gene (6 bases). The CDR3 contains 12 residues. The germline V and J ends were trimmed by 1 base and 8 bases, with 8 bases remaining between them. Germline V gene lookup returns CDR1 PRHDT and CDR2 FYEKMQ (reference sequence). The CDR3 DNA follows: TGTGCCAGCAGCTTAGTACAGGGAGAAGCTTTCTTT. Translation gives CASSLVQGEAFF.

As DNA, the CDR3 is TGTGCCAGCAGCTTGGTGGGACAGGCAGTTTATGGCTACACCTTC. Amino acid sequence: CASSLVGQAVYGYTF. The chain has TRBV5-6 and TRBJ1-2; TRBD1 matches 8 bases. Trimming removed 0 bases from V and 5 bases from J; junction bases left unmatched: 6. Germline CDR1 SGHDT, CDR2 YYEEEE. This CDR3 has 15 residues.

In DNA, the CDR3 is TGTGCCAGCAGTGATCTTCTGTCGGTCGGGACCCAGTACTTC. This codes for CASSDLLSVGTQYF. The J gene is TRBJ2-5, the V gene TRBV6-1; the D is unclear. The germline V gene encodes CDR1 MNHNS and CDR2 SASEGT. The CDR3 has 14 residues. Trimming took off 3 bases at V and 7 bases at J, with 15 bases between the two ends.

The V call is TRBV2, the J call TRBJ2-5, with D unresolved. Germline-derived CDR1 and CDR2 are SNHLY and FYNNEI. V gave up 4 bases and J gave up 2 bases, with 11 bases separating them. The CDR3 totals 14 residues. In DNA, the CDR3 is TGTGCCAGCAGTGGACTGTCGATACAAGAGACCCAGTACTTC. As protein: CASSGLSIQETQYF.

The chain has TRBV21-1 and TRBJ1-1. TRBV21-1 is a recognized pseudogene. The CDR3 spans 13 residues. In DNA, the CDR3 is TGTGCCAGAAATCGGCGGGTCGGTACTGAAGCTTTCTTT. Residues: CARNRRVGTEAFF.

The chain links TRBV7-8 to TRBJ2-1, with TRBD1 as a possible D gene (5 bases). V gave up 4 bases and J gave up 5 bases, with 15 bases separating them. CDR3 length: 15 residues. Germline CDR1 SGHVS, CDR2 FQNEAQ. CDR3 residues: CASSSHIRADNEQFF. CDR3 DNA sequence: TGTGCCAGCAGCTCTCACATCAGGGCCGACAATGAGCAGTTCTTC.

This clone occurred once. The J gene is TRBJ1-1, the V gene TRBV6-2 or TRBV6-3, with a tentative D call TRBD1 (6 bases). V gave up 2 bases and J gave up 4 bases, with 8 bases separating them. The CDR3 has 13 amino acids. The germline CDR1 and CDR2 sequences are MNHEY and SVGEGT. The CDR3 loop is CASSYRGSTEAFF. The CDR3, as DNA: TGTGCCAGCAGTTACAGGGGGTCCACTGAAGCTTTCTTT.

V and J are TRBV7-2 and TRBJ1-1, with 7 bases aligning to TRBD1. CDR3 length: 16 amino acids. Germline V CDR1 and CDR2: SGHTA, FQGNSA. V dropped 2 bases and J dropped 2; count of bases not matched to a gene: 8. CDR3 residues: CASSLQVAGGNTEAFF. The CDR3 DNA is TGTGCCAGCAGCTTACAGGTGGCAGGGGGAAACACTGAAGCTTTCTTT.

This chain links TRBV25-1 with TRBJ2-1, with 7 bases lining up with TRBD1. The CDR3 extends over 16 amino acids. Germline-derived CDR1 and CDR2 are MGHDK and SYGVNS. The trim removed 3 bases at V and 7 bases at J, leaving 12 bases unmatched. The CDR3 DNA is TGTGCCAGCAGTGATCCCGACAGGGCCCAAAGGAATGAGCAGTTCTTC. Translation gives CASSDPDRAQRNEQFF.

This clone has a handful of counts. The chain uses TRBV4-3 and TRBJ1-2, with 7 bases fitting TRBD1. V trimming: 6 bases; J trimming: 5 bases; junction bases outside the gene matches: 9. Germline CDR1 reads LGHNA; CDR2 reads YSLEER. The CDR3 runs 14 residues. CDR3 coding DNA: TGCGCCAGCAGACGGACAGGCCAGGGGTATGGCTACACCTTC. Translation gives CASRRTGQGYGYTF.

The chain couples TRBV30 to TRBJ2-7; perhaps TRBD2 as D (6 bases). The CDR3 extends over 16 amino acids. Germline CDR1 and CDR2: GTSNPN and SVGIG (reference sequence). The V and J ends lost 0 bases and 0 bases respectively, with 15 bases between them. The CDR3 is CAWSVPGSGGSYEQYF. CDR3 nucleotides: TGTGCCTGGAGTGTCCCCGGGTCCGGGGGCTCCTACGAGCAGTACTTC.

V and J are TRBV6-5 and TRBJ1-2, with D uncertain. The CDR3 is 13 residues long. Germline-derived CDR1 and CDR2 are MNHEY and SVGAGI. Trimming shortened V by 8 bases and J by 0 bases, and 10 bases separated the two germline ends. The CDR3 region is CASARTSNYGYTF. The CDR3 DNA reads TGTGCCAGCGCGCGTACGTCTAACTATGGCTACACCTTC.

This clone was observed once. The V call is TRBV19, the J call TRBJ1-6; tentative D call: TRBD1 (6 bases). The V gene's germline CDR1 is LNHDA and CDR2 SQIVND (reference sequence). CDR3 length: 16 residues. Trimming removed 2 bases at V and 0 bases at J, with 8 bases between. Written as DNA, the CDR3 is TGTGCCAGTAGTATACAGGGGAGCTCCTATAATTCACCCCTCCACTTT. Translated, it gives CASSIQGSSYNSPLHF. The full variable domain, rest sourced from reference TRBV19 and TRBJ1-6, is DGGITQSPKYLFRKEGQNVTLSCEQNLNHDAMYWYRQDPGQGLRLIYYSQIVNDFQKGDIAEGYSVSREKKESFPLTVTSAQKNPTAFYLCASSIQGSSYNSPLHFGNGTRLTVT.

The rearrangement links TRBV18 to TRBJ2-2; 12 bases fit TRBD1. The ends lost 2 bases at V and 5 bases at J; junction bases unmatched: 6. The CDR3 is 17 amino acids. Germline V gene lookup returns CDR1 KGHSH and CDR2 LQKENI. CDR3 residues: CASSPGTGGAETGELFF. The DNA for the CDR3 is TGTGCCAGCTCACCAGGGACAGGGGGCGCCGAGACCGGGGAGCTGTTTTTT.

The V and J genes are TRBV10-3 and TRBJ2-1; D is possibly TRBD2 (5 bases). Germline CDR1 and CDR2: ENHRY and SYGVKD. V was clipped by 11 bases and J by 7 bases, with 21 bases between them. The CDR3 totals 14 residues. CDR3 residues: CAVSSGQPGNEQFF. In DNA, the CDR3 is TGTGCCGTCTCTTCGGGCCAACCGGGGAATGAGCAGTTCTTC.

The chain has TRBV18 and TRBJ1-2; TRBD1 might be the D (5 bases). V gave up 3 bases and J gave up 4 bases, with 21 bases separating them. The CDR3 spans 17 residues. The germline V gene encodes CDR1 KGHSH and CDR2 LQKENI. The CDR3 loop reads CASSPLGQALMGYGYTF. In nucleotides, the CDR3 is TGTGCCAGCTCACCCCTGGGGCAGGCGCTTATGGGCTATGGCTACACCTTC.

J is TRBJ1-2 and V is TRBV7-9; the D is unclear. This CDR3 is 12 amino acids long. The V gene's germline CDR1 is SEHNR and CDR2 FQNEAQ (reference sequence). Trimming removed 5 bases from V and 4 bases from J, with 8 bases in between. In nucleotides, the CDR3 is TGTGCCAGCAGCCCGGGAGTCTATGGCTACACCTTC. Its protein product is CASSPGVYGYTF.

This clone was counted once. This chain links TRBV11-1 with TRBJ1-1; D may be TRBD1 (5 bases). Germline CDR1 and CDR2: SGHAT and FQDESV (reference sequence). The CDR3 is made up of 13 amino acids. Trimming shortened V by 6 bases and J by 1 base, and 9 bases separated the two germline ends. This CDR3 reads CASSRGSNTEAFF. CDR3 bases: TGTGCCAGCAGTAGGGGTTCGAACACTGAAGCTTTCTTT.

The DNA for the CDR3 is TGTGCCAGCAGCCAAGTCGGGACTGCCCGGACCCAGTACTTC. It is translated as CASSQVGTARTQYF. This chain uses TRBV3-1 (or the pseudogene TRBV3-2) with TRBJ2-5, with a weak D call TRBD2 (6 bases). This CDR3 region has 14 residues. Germline V CDR1 and CDR2: LGHDT, YNNKEL (reference sequence). V lost 1 base, J lost 7 bases, and 13 bases lay in between.

This clone occurred once. This chain connects TRBV7-9 to TRBJ1-1; no definite D call. CDR3 length: 14 residues. In germline, CDR1 is SEHNR, CDR2 FQNEAQ (reference sequence). Trimming stripped 7 bases from V and 7 bases from J, with 19 bases between. This CDR3 is CASTEFGFQVEAFF. As DNA, the CDR3 is TGTGCCAGCACCGAGTTCGGGTTCCAAGTTGAAGCTTTCTTT.

J is TRBJ2-2 and V is TRBV3-1 (or the pseudogene TRBV3-2); D not resolved. Trimming stripped 4 bases from V and 0 bases from J, with 6 bases between. Germline lookup yields CDR1 LGHDT and CDR2 YNNKEL (reference sequence). This CDR3 spans 14 amino acids. The CDR3 spells CASSRSSNTGELFF. The CDR3 nucleotides read TGTGCCAGCAGCCGGAGTTCGAACACCGGGGAGCTGTTTTTT.

This rearrangement joins TRBV5-1 to TRBJ2-3; 9 nucleotides match TRBD1. The CDR3 runs to 15 residues. Looked up from germline, CDR1 is SGHRS and CDR2 is YFSETQ. The V segment lost 4 bases and the J segment 4 bases; nucleotides outside the gene matches: 7. CDR3 region: CASSPTGTGPDTQYF. The DNA of the CDR3 is TGCGCCAGCAGCCCGACCGGGACAGGGCCAGATACGCAGTATTTT. Drawing the rest from reference TRBV5-1 and TRBJ2-3, the complete variable domain is KAGVTQTPRYLIKTRGQQVTLSCSPISGHRSVSWYQQTPGQGLQFLFEYFSETQRNKGNFPGRFSGRQFSNSRSEMNVSTLELGDSALYLCASSPTGTGPDTQYFGPGTRLTVL.

The chain joins TRBV18 to TRBJ2-3; tentatively, D is TRBD1 (5 bases). The CDR3 contains 16 residues. Germline V CDR1 and CDR2: KGHSH, LQKENI. V lost 2 bases, J lost 0 bases, and 12 bases lay in between. The CDR3, as DNA: TGTGCCAGCTCACCAACCCTCAGGGCTAGCACAGATACGCAGTATTTT. It translates to CASSPTLRASTDTQYF.

This rearrangement joins TRBV2 to TRBJ2-1; 14 bases fit TRBD2. CDR1 is SNHLY and CDR2 is FYNNEI in the germline V gene. J gave up 7 bases and V 5 bases, and 7 bases lay outside the gene matches. The CDR3 is 16 amino acids. CDR3 in amino acids: CASSRFGTSGGNEQFF. CDR3 DNA sequence: TGTGCCAGCAGTAGATTTGGGACTAGCGGGGGAAATGAGCAGTTCTTC. The full variable domain, with the rest looked up from reference TRBV2 and TRBJ2-1, is EPEVTQTPSHQVTQMGQEVILRCVPISNHLYFYWYRQILGQKVEFLVSFYNNEISEKSEIFDDQFSVERPDGSNFTLKIRSTKLEDSAMYFCASSRFGTSGGNEQFFGPGTRLTVL.

This chain joins TRBV6-5 and TRBJ1-1, with a tentative D call TRBD1 (5 bases). Trimming took off 6 bases at V and 1 base at J, with 15 bases between the two ends. This CDR3 is 15 amino acids long. Germline V gives CDR1 MNHEY, CDR2 SVGAGI. CDR3 region: CASSRPWGGNTEAFF. In nucleotides, the CDR3 is TGTGCCAGCAGCCGGCCGTGGGGCGGGAACACTGAAGCTTTCTTT.